The 31 T cell receptor beta chains reported below all come from one sample, sequenced in a study of blood T cells in healthy people across ages. Together with a sample-barcoded 5' primer, a J-beta primer mix was included in a second PCR lasting about 7 to 12 cycles. From the 5' RACE reads, TCRdb called clonotypes with MiXCR, one entry per CDR3 protein. Of around 800,000 distinct CDR3 sequences in the sample, roughly 25% were seen once. This sample was shared with a second study, whose subject was T cells of mothers and their children.

The sequenced sample was blood. These TCRs come from a boy younger than 18 in good health.

The CDR3 reads CASSERQGGEQYF. CDR3 DNA: TGTGCCAGCAGTGAACGCCAGGGTGGAGAGCAGTACTTC. The rearrangement links TRBV6-1 to TRBJ2-7; tentatively, D is TRBD1 (5 bases). Germline CDR1 MNHNS, CDR2 SASEGT. The CDR3 is 13 residues long. V shed 2 bases and J shed 7 bases, with 12 bases lying between them.

CDR3 coding DNA: TGCGCCAGCAGCTTCGACAGGGCTGAGAATGGCTACACCTTC. This gives the protein CASSFDRAENGYTF. The J gene is TRBJ1-2, the V gene TRBV5-1; TRBD1 matches 7 bases. Looked up from germline, CDR1 is SGHRS and CDR2 is YFSETQ. This CDR3 contains 14 residues. V lost 2 bases to trimming and J lost 6 bases; unmatched junction nucleotides: 7. Looking up the rest from reference TRBV5-1 and TRBJ1-2 gives the full variable domain: KAGVTQTPRYLIKTRGQQVTLSCSPISGHRSVSWYQQTPGQGLQFLFEYFSETQRNKGNFPGRFSGRQFSNSRSEMNVSTLELGDSALYLCASSFDRAENGYTFGSGTRLTVV.

The CDR3 here is CASSSHRGAGGPYEQYF. CDR3 nucleotides: TGCGCCAGCAGCTCCCATCGGGGGGCGGGGGGCCCCTACGAGCAGTACTTC. The chain carries TRBV5-1 and TRBJ2-7; 8 nucleotides line up with TRBD2. The germline CDR1 and CDR2 sequences are SGHRS and YFSETQ. This CDR3 is built from 17 residues. V gave up 3 bases and J gave up 2 bases; unmatched junction bases: 13.

This rearrangement joins TRBV20-1 to TRBJ2-3; 16 bases align to TRBD2. The germline CDR1 and CDR2 sequences are DFQATT and SNEGSKA (reference sequence). The ends lost 6 bases at V and 4 bases at J; junction bases unmatched: 10. This CDR3 spans 17 amino acids. CDR3 sequence: CSAGGGLAGGPADTQYF. DNA of the CDR3: TGCAGTGCAGGAGGGGGACTAGCGGGGGGGCCTGCAGATACGCAGTATTTT.

This clonotype was picked up a small number of times. The rearrangement joins TRBV20-1 to TRBJ2-5; TRBD2 agrees at 13 bases. The CDR3 is made up of 15 amino acids. Trimming took 4 bases from V and 4 from J; bases not matched to a gene: 6. Germline V gene lookup returns CDR1 DFQATT and CDR2 SNEGSKA (reference sequence). The CDR3 reads CSAILAGGRRETQYF. The CDR3 coding sequence is TGCAGTGCTATACTAGCGGGGGGGCGGCGAGAGACCCAGTACTTC.

The V and J genes are TRBV12-3 or TRBV12-4 and TRBJ2-5; maybe TRBD1 (5 bases). This CDR3 is built from 14 residues. V dropped 6 bases and J dropped 5 bases, with 16 bases sitting between them. CDR3 sequence: CASSRTPLRETQYF. The CDR3 DNA follows: TGTGCCAGCAGCCGGACACCACTCAGGGAGACCCAGTACTTC.

The V gene is TRBV5-1, the J gene TRBJ1-1; D possibly corresponds to TRBD1 (6 bases). V was shortened by 2 bases and J by 5 bases, with 16 bases between the two germline ends. Germline values: CDR1 SGHRS, CDR2 YFSETQ. This CDR3 has 15 amino acids. In DNA form, the CDR3 reads TGCGCCAGCAGCTTCTCAGGGGCTGGGGGGACTGAAGCTTTCTTT. It is translated as CASSFSGAGGTEAFF.

This clonotype was seen at least ten times. The chain has TRBV7-3 and TRBJ2-1; 9 bases are shared with TRBD2. This CDR3 contains 15 residues. Germline lookup yields CDR1 SGHTA and CDR2 FQGTGA. V trimming: 1 base; J trimming: 4 bases; junction bases outside the gene matches: 2. The CDR3 nucleotides are TGTGCCAGCAGCTTAAGACTAGCGGATTACAATGAGCAGTTCTTC. Its translation: CASSLRLADYNEQFF.

The V and J genes are TRBV12-3 or TRBV12-4 and TRBJ2-3; TRBD1 matches 7 bases. The CDR3 runs 14 residues. Trimming took 10 bases from V and 5 from J; bases not matched to a gene: 12. DNA of the CDR3: TGTGCCACCGTGAACAAGGGGGCTGGAGATACGCAGTATTTT. Amino acids: CATVNKGAGDTQYF.

This clonotype was detected only a few times. The genes are TRBV2 and TRBJ2-1; D tentatively fits TRBD1 or TRBD2 (5 bases each). V dropped 8 bases and J dropped 4 bases, with 15 bases sitting between them. Germline loops: CDR1 SNHLY, CDR2 FYNNEI. This CDR3 spans 14 amino acids. This CDR3 is CASSQRGGYNEQFF. In nucleotides, the CDR3 is TGTGCCAGCTCCCAGAGGGGCGGATACAATGAGCAGTTCTTC.

This clonotype was seen just once. Here the CDR3 DNA reads TGCGCCAGCAGCCAACAGGAATCAGCCTACGAGCAGTACTTC. Amino acids: CASSQQESAYEQYF. The rearrangement joins TRBV5-1 to TRBJ2-5, with D perhaps TRBD1 (5 bases). The DNA end favors TRBJ2-7, so the J call may be wrong. CDR1 and CDR2 from the germline V gene are SGHRS and YFSETQ. The CDR3 loop spans 14 amino acids.

The CDR3, as DNA: TGTGCCAGCAGTTTATTTGGGGGGCGGAACACCGGGGAGCTGTTTTTT. Its protein is CASSLFGGRNTGELFF. This chain joins TRBV27 and TRBJ2-2; D might be TRBD1 or TRBD2, each matching 6 bases. Germline assignment: CDR1 MNHEY and CDR2 SMNVEV (reference sequence). The CDR3 is 16 residues long. V lost 1 base, J lost 1 base, and 10 bases lay in between.

The table lists this clonotype with a few counts. V usage is TRBV6-1 and J usage is TRBJ2-1; TRBD1 might be the D (6 bases). Trimming shortened V by 4 bases and J by 3 bases, and 13 bases separated the two germline ends. The CDR3 runs to 15 residues. Per germline, CDR1 MNHNS and CDR2 SASEGT. The CDR3 sequence is CASSVKQGHYNEQFF. CDR3 coding DNA: TGTGCCAGCAGTGTCAAGCAGGGGCACTACAATGAGCAGTTCTTC.

There are a few counts of this clonotype. V and J are TRBV3-1 and TRBJ2-5, with 7 bases aligning to TRBD1. The CDR3 spans 17 residues. V gave up 4 bases and J gave up 2 bases; unmatched junction bases: 13. The V gene's germline CDR1 is LGHDT and CDR2 YNNKEL (reference sequence). The CDR3 reads CASSRLTGTEGQETQYF. CDR3 DNA sequence: TGTGCCAGCAGCCGGCTGACCGGGACAGAAGGTCAAGAGACCCAGTACTTC.

Ten or more counts support this clonotype. The chain carries TRBV13 and TRBJ2-7; D ambiguous. Looked up from germline, CDR1 is PRHDT and CDR2 is FYEKMQ (reference sequence). V was trimmed by 6 bases and J by 1 base, leaving 7 bases between them. This CDR3 region has 12 residues. CDR3 sequence: CASSGLSYEQYF. CDR3 in DNA: TGTGCCAGCAGTGGGCTTTCCTACGAGCAGTACTTC.

This clonotype was seen more than once but under ten times. The rearrangement links TRBV18 to TRBJ1-5; no definite D call. Trimming stripped 5 bases from V and 0 bases from J, with 8 bases between. CDR3 length: 14 amino acids. In germline, CDR1 is KGHSH, CDR2 LQKENI. DNA of the CDR3: TGTGCCAGCTCATCGGACGGTAGCAATCAGCCCCAGCATTTT. It yields the protein CASSSDGSNQPQHF.

This clonotype was seen more than once but under ten times. J is TRBJ1-2 and V is TRBV28; no clear D. Germline values: CDR1 MDHEN, CDR2 SYDVKM. The CDR3 spans 12 residues. The germline V and J ends were trimmed by 6 bases and 4 bases, with 9 bases remaining between them. DNA for the CDR3: TGTGCCAGCAGCCAACGGATCTATGGCTACACCTTC. Protein sequence: CASSQRIYGYTF.

This chain links TRBV28 with TRBJ2-5; possible D gene TRBD2, 5 bases. This CDR3 spans 17 amino acids. V lost 3 bases and J lost 2, with 19 bases in between. The germline gives CDR1 MDHEN, CDR2 SYDVKM. The DNA for the CDR3 is TGTGCCAGCAGTTTGAGAGGGCTAAGAGTCCTTCAAGAGACCCAGTACTTC. Protein sequence: CASSLRGLRVLQETQYF.

The chain recombines TRBV12-3 or TRBV12-4 with TRBJ1-4; D not resolved. V was pared by 4 bases and J by 6 bases, with 9 bases between. The CDR3 consists of 13 residues. The CDR3 DNA reads TGTGCCAGCAGTTCTTGGGGAGATGAAAAACTGTTTTTT. Its translation: CASSSWGDEKLFF.

CDR3 coding DNA: TGCAGTGCTACCGGACACTGGCTCTCTGAAGCTTTCTTT. Amino acids: CSATGHWLSEAFF. The chain uses TRBV20-1 and TRBJ1-1; D might be TRBD1 (5 bases). Trimming pared 4 bases from V and 6 bases from J, leaving 15 bases between. The germline gives CDR1 DFQATT, CDR2 SNEGSKA (reference sequence). The CDR3 extends over 13 amino acids.

This rearrangement joins TRBV20-1 to TRBJ1-4; D not certain. Trimming pared 0 bases from V and 7 bases from J, leaving 15 bases between. Looked up from germline, CDR1 is DFQATT and CDR2 is SNEGSKA (reference sequence). The CDR3 consists of 15 residues. The CDR3 coding sequence is TGCAGTGCTAGAGACCCAGCTATGCGGTCTGAAAAACTGTTTTTT. The encoded protein is CSARDPAMRSEKLFF.

This sequence joins TRBV6-6 and TRBJ2-1, with D perhaps TRBD1 (6 bases). Germline V lookup: CDR1 MNHNY, CDR2 SVGAGI (reference sequence). V lost 2 bases and J 8 bases, leaving 13 bases between the germline ends. CDR3 length equals 14 residues. CDR3 sequence: CASSYGTKGDEQFF. The CDR3 nucleotides are TGTGCCAGCAGTTACGGGACAAAGGGCGATGAGCAGTTCTTC.

This clonotype was recorded a few times. V usage is TRBV3-1 and J usage is TRBJ2-5, with 8 bases fitting TRBD2. The J call may be faulty, since TRBJ2-7 better matches the DNA end. CDR1 and CDR2 (germline): LGHDT, YNNKEL (reference sequence). The CDR3 totals 16 residues. The CDR3 spells CASSQDKLADSYEQYF. CDR3 in DNA: TGTGCCAGCAGCCAAGACAAACTAGCGGACTCCTACGAGCAGTACTTC.

The chain employs TRBV15 and TRBJ2-5; 9 bases line up with TRBD2. Trimming at V came to 5 bases and at J to 3 bases, leaving 7 bases not matched to a gene. The CDR3 runs to 15 residues. The V gene's germline CDR1 is LNHNV and CDR2 YYDKDF (reference sequence). The CDR3 DNA reads as TGTGCCACCAGCCAACGGACTAGCGTGAAAGAGACCCAGTACTTC. This gives the protein CATSQRTSVKETQYF. Together with reference TRBV15 and TRBJ2-5, the CDR3 gives the full variable domain: DAMVIQNPRYQVTQFGKPVTLSCSQTLNHNVMYWYQQKSSQAPKLLFHYYDKDFNNEADTPDNFQSRRPNTSFCFLDIRSPGLGDTAMYLCATSQRTSVKETQYFGPGTRLLVL.

This clonotype was detected a few times. The chain employs TRBV18 and TRBJ2-5, with TRBD2 matching over 9 bases. The DNA end favors TRBJ2-1, so the J call may be wrong. The CDR3 sequence is 16 residues long. Germline loops: CDR1 KGHSH, CDR2 LQKENI. CDR3 residues: CASSPPGGGAFNEQFF. The CDR3 DNA is TGTGCCAGCTCACCCCCTGGCGGGGGGGCCTTCAATGAGCAGTTCTTC.

The chain recombines TRBV5-1 with TRBJ2-2; TRBD1 matches at 8 bases. The trim removed 4 bases at V and 6 bases at J, leaving 5 bases unmatched. Germline V gene sequence: CDR1 SGHRS, CDR2 YFSETQ. The CDR3 length is 14 residues. CDR3 loop: CASSAYRGAGELFF. CDR3 coding DNA: TGCGCCAGCAGCGCTTACAGGGGGGCCGGGGAGCTGTTTTTT.

The chain carries TRBV6-5 and TRBJ2-5; D perhaps matches TRBD2 (5 bases). The DNA end favors TRBJ2-7, so the J call may be wrong. Germline values: CDR1 MNHEY, CDR2 SVGAGI. This CDR3 has 14 residues. In nucleotides, the CDR3 is TGTGCCAGCAGTTACTCTGGCGGAGGCGACGAGCAGTACTTC. This codes for CASSYSGGGDEQYF.

This clonotype showed up just a few times. The chain has TRBV11-1 and TRBJ2-2, with 8 bases identical to TRBD2. The CDR3 length is 16 residues. Germline CDR1 SGHAT, CDR2 FQDESV (reference sequence). Trimming removed 7 bases from V and 4 bases from J; junction bases left unmatched: 11. The CDR3 spells CASTIRSGGGTGELFF. For the CDR3, the DNA is TGTGCCAGCACCATTAGGAGCGGGGGAGGCACCGGGGAGCTGTTTTTT.

This clonotype was seen more than once but under ten times. This chain connects TRBV7-9 to TRBJ1-1, with 10 bases that match TRBD1. Germline CDR1 reads SEHNR; CDR2 reads FQNEAQ (reference sequence). Trimming removed 5 bases from V and 5 bases from J; junction bases left unmatched: 5. The CDR3 extends over 14 amino acids. Here the CDR3 reads CASSADRGETEAFF. CDR3 DNA sequence: TGTGCCAGCAGCGCGGACAGGGGGGAGACTGAAGCTTTCTTT. Full variable domain (rest looked up from reference TRBV7-9 and TRBJ1-1): DTGVSQNPRHKITKRGQNVTFRCDPISEHNRLYWYRQTLGQGPEFLTYFQNEAQLEKSRLLSDRFSAERPKGSFSTLEIQRTEQGDSAMYLCASSADRGETEAFFGQGTRLTVV.

The V and J genes are TRBV29-1 and TRBJ1-2; D is unresolved. With 4 bases removed from V and 4 bases from J, the gap between germline ends came to 10 bases. Germline CDR1 and CDR2: SQVTM and ANQGSEA. The CDR3 has 12 residues. CDR3 sequence: CSVGAETYGYTF. CDR3 in DNA: TGCAGCGTTGGGGCCGAGACCTATGGCTACACCTTC.

This clonotype turned up a few times. J is TRBJ1-5 and V is TRBV6-2 or TRBV6-3; D uncertain. Germline CDR1 and CDR2: MNHEY and SVGEGT. Deletions cut 4 bases from V and 0 bases from J, with 16 bases between. This CDR3 is 17 amino acids long. The CDR3 DNA is TGTGCCAGCAGTTCGAATCCTGCTTCATTTAGCAATCAGCCCCAGCATTTT. It encodes CASSSNPASFSNQPQHF.